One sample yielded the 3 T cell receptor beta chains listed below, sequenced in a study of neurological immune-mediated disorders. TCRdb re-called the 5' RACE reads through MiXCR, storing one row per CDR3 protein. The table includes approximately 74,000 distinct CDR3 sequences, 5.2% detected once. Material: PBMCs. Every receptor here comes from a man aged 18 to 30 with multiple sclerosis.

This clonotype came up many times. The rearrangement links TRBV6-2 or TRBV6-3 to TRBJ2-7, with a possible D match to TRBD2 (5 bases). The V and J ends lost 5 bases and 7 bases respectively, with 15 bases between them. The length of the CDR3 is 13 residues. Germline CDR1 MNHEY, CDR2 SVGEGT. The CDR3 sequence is CASSPKTGYEQYF. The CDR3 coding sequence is TGTGCCAGCAGTCCTAAGACGGGGTATGAGCAGTACTTC.

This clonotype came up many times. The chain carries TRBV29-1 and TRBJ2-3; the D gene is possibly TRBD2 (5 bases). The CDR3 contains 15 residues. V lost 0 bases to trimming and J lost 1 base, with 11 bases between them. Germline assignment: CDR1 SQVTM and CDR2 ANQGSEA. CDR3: CSVEEEVTGTDTQYF. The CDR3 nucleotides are TGCAGCGTTGAAGAGGAGGTCACAGGCACAGATACGCAGTATTTT.

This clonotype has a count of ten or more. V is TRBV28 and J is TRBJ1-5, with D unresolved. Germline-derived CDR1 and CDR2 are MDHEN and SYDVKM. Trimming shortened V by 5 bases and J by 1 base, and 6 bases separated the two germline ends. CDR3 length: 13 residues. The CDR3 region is CASSTMSNQPQHF. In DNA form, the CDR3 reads TGTGCCAGCAGTACAATGAGCAATCAGCCCCAGCATTTT.